The T cell receptor beta chain under discussion was sequenced for a study of T cells after yellow fever vaccination. With 5 bases removed from V and 5 bases from J, the gap between germline ends came to 22 bases. The CDR3 runs 17 residues. In germline, CDR1 is LGHNA, CDR2 YSLEER. The TCR cDNA carried a universal primer site and UMIs from 5'RACE template switching. Each CDR3 protein is one row after TCRdb ran MiXCR on the 5' RACE reads. The sample yields 25,000 to 30,000 distinct CDR3 sequences, less than 5.5% seen once. The table lists this clonotype with many counts. The antigen is not known. Points from the study as a whole: Only a minor proportion of clonotypes was detected across both CD4 and CD8 compartments.

The receptor was isolated from a man in his thirties or forties who received the YFV17D yellow fever vaccine. The sequencing here drew on CD8+ T cells sorted from PBMCs, taken 10 days after the yellow fever booster vaccination. The chain couples TRBV4-3 to TRBJ2-1, with a tentative D call TRBD1 (6 bases). CDR3 bases: TGCGCCAGCAGCTACGACAGGCCATTTACTAGAGACAATGAGCAGTTCTTC. It translates to CASSYDRPFTRDNEQFF.